These T cell receptor beta chains were read from a single sample in a study of CD4 T cells in relation to SARS-CoV-2 and coronaviruses. Sequencing was performed with immunoSEQ multiplex PCR; in TCRdb, only in-frame clones are kept and a portion is missing. The sample consists of around 41,000 clones, over 75% of them appearing once. Their recognized antigens are unknown. Sequenced material: naive CD4+ T cells from PBMCs, cultured in vitro. These receptor sequences come from an adult with COVID-19. The CDR3 runs from the conserved cysteine through the conserved F or W. A D gene is named only where the DNA matches it firmly. Rows may omit the clone size; those that give it use once, few, many or a size class.

size: .; D: .; V: TRBV19; J: TRBJ2-6; DNA: TGTGCCAGTAGTCCTACAGGGAATCCCAGGGCGTCTGGGGCCAACGTCCTGACTTTC; CDR3: CASSPTGNPRASGANVLTF
size: .; D: .; V: TRBV28; J: TRBJ2-7; DNA: TGTGCCAGCATTCCCGATGGGACCTTCAGCGAGCAGTACTTC; CDR3: CASIPDGTFSEQYF
size: .; D: .; V: TRBV6-5; J: TRBJ2-5; DNA: TGTGCCAGCGGAGCCGGAGGGGCTTGGGAGACCCAGTACTTC; CDR3: CASGAGGAWETQYF
size: .; D: TRBD2; V: TRBV5-1; J: TRBJ2-7; DNA: TGCGCCAGCAGCCCATTAGCGGGAGGGCCAGAGGAGCAGTACTTC; CDR3: CASSPLAGGPEEQYF
size: .; D: TRBD2; V: TRBV9; J: TRBJ2-3; DNA: TGTGCCAGCAGCGTGGACCTAGCGGGAGGAACAGATACGCAGTATTTT; CDR3: CASSVDLAGGTDTQYF
size: .; D: TRBD1; V: TRBV29-1; J: TRBJ2-7; DNA: TGCAGCGTTGAGGGACAGTCCGACTCCTACGAGCAGTACTTC; CDR3: CSVEGQSDSYEQYF
size: once; D: TRBD2; V: TRBV7-9; J: TRBJ2-7; DNA: TGTGCCAGCAGCTTAACGGGACTAGCGGGAGGCCTTTCCTACGAGCAGTACTTC; CDR3: CASSLTGLAGGLSYEQYF
size: .; D: TRBD1; V: TRBV19; J: TRBJ1-5; DNA: TGTGCCAGTAGTAGAAGAGACAGGGGTAGTGATCAGCCCCAGCATTTT; CDR3: CASSRRDRGSDQPQHF
size: once; D: .; V: TRBV18; J: TRBJ2-5; DNA: TGTGCCAGCTCACCCACCAGTGAGACCCAGTACTTC; CDR3: CASSPTSETQYF
size: .; D: .; V: TRBV5-4; J: TRBJ2-7; DNA: TGTGCCAGCAGCCACCGCGATCTAGGCAGTAGGTCCTACGAGCAGTACTTC; CDR3: CASSHRDLGSRSYEQYF
size: .; D: .; V: TRBV6-5; J: TRBJ1-4; DNA: TGTGCCAGCAGCAACACCGTCGGTAATGAAAAACTGTTTTTT; CDR3: CASSNTVGNEKLFF
size: .; D: TRBD2; V: TRBV7-4; J: TRBJ2-4; DNA: TGTGCCAGCAGCTTACTTTTTTGGGCGGGAGCAGGCAAAAACATTCAGTACTTC; CDR3: CASSLLFWAGAGKNIQYF
size: .; D: .; V: TRBV3-1/TRBV3-2; J: TRBJ1-4; DNA: TGTGCCAGCGCCCAATGGGATGAAAAACTGTTTTTT; CDR3: CASAQWDEKLFF
size: .; D: .; V: TRBV1; J: TRBJ2-5; DNA: TGCACCAGCAGCCAAGAAGCGGGAGGGGGGGAGACCCAGTACTTC; CDR3: CTSSQEAGGGETQYF
size: .; D: .; V: TRBV27; J: TRBJ1-2; DNA: TGTGCCAGCAGTTTATTTGGGGGAAGCTATGGCTACACCTTC; CDR3: CASSLFGGSYGYTF
size: .; D: TRBD2; V: TRBV5-4; J: TRBJ2-1; DNA: TGTGCCAGCAGCATCGGACTAGCGGACTACAATGAGCAGTTCTTC; CDR3: CASSIGLADYNEQFF
size: .; D: TRBD2; V: TRBV7-2; J: TRBJ2-7; DNA: TGTGCCAGCAGCTCCGGACTAGCGGGAGTTATAGGGGATTCCTACGAGCAGTACTTC; CDR3: CASSSGLAGVIGDSYEQYF
size: .; D: .; V: TRBV6-2/TRBV6-3; J: TRBJ1-1; DNA: TGTGCCAGCAGTCTCTACGGGGAGTGGGCTGAAGCTTTCTTT; CDR3: CASSLYGEWAEAFF
size: .; D: .; V: TRBV24-1; J: TRBJ2-3; DNA: TGTGCCACCAGTGACCGCCACAGGGTGTGGCGGAGCACAGATACGCAGTATTTT; CDR3: CATSDRHRVWRSTDTQYF
size: once; D: .; V: TRBV7-9; J: TRBJ2-7; DNA: TGTGCCAGCAGCTTTGCGAAGGACGAGCAGTACTTC; CDR3: CASSFAKDEQYF
size: .; D: TRBD2; V: TRBV6-5; J: TRBJ2-5; DNA: TGTGCCAGCAGTCGAGGGACTAGAGGTCAAGAGACCCAGTACTTC; CDR3: CASSRGTRGQETQYF
size: once; D: TRBD2; V: TRBV28; J: TRBJ2-2; DNA: TGTGCCAGCAGGAAACAGGGGATGGGGACTAGCGGGAGGGGCGGGGAGCTGTTTTTT; CDR3: CASRKQGMGTSGRGGELFF
size: .; D: .; V: TRBV18; J: TRBJ1-5; DNA: TGTGCCAGCTCACCACGTAGGCAGCCCAATCAGCCCCAGCATTTT; CDR3: CASSPRRQPNQPQHF
size: .; D: TRBD2; V: TRBV11-2; J: TRBJ2-1; DNA: TGTGCCAGCAGCTTTGCTAGCGGGAGTGGAACGGATGAGCAGTTCTTC; CDR3: CASSFASGSGTDEQFF
size: .; D: TRBD1; V: TRBV5-1; J: TRBJ1-5; DNA: TGCGCCAGCAGCATGGACTCTACAGGGGACCAGCCCCAGCATTTT; CDR3: CASSMDSTGDQPQHF
size: .; D: .; V: TRBV19; J: TRBJ2-7; DNA: TGTGCCAGTAGCCGCAACAAGGGGACCTACGAGCAGTACTTC; CDR3: CASSRNKGTYEQYF
size: .; D: TRBD2; V: TRBV24-1; J: TRBJ2-1; DNA: TGTGCCACCAGTGACCCTAGGGTAGCGGGAGGGAGCTCCTACAATGAGCAGTTCTTC; CDR3: CATSDPRVAGGSSYNEQFF
size: .; D: .; V: TRBV6-5; J: TRBJ1-4; DNA: TGTGCCAGCAAACATAATGAAAAACTGTTTTTT; CDR3: CASKHNEKLFF
size: .; D: .; V: TRBV6-2/TRBV6-3; J: TRBJ1-5; DNA: TGTGCCAGCAGTCGATCCGCCCATCAGCCCCAGCATTTT; CDR3: CASSRSAHQPQHF
size: .; D: TRBD1; V: TRBV7-3; J: TRBJ1-6; DNA: TGTGCCAGCAGCCGGGACAGCCAAAATTCACCCCTCCACTTT; CDR3: CASSRDSQNSPLHF
size: .; D: .; V: TRBV25-1; J: TRBJ1-5; DNA: TGTGCCAGCAGTTACAGCAATCAGCCCCAGCATTTT; CDR3: CASSYSNQPQHF
size: .; D: TRBD1; V: TRBV6-2/TRBV6-3; J: TRBJ1-5; DNA: TGTGCCAGCAGTTACTTTCCCGGGACAGGGACCCATCAGCCCCAGCATTTT; CDR3: CASSYFPGTGTHQPQHF
size: .; D: .; V: TRBV7-9; J: TRBJ2-1; DNA: TGTGCCAGCAGCTTAGAAAGGGATGAGCAGTTCTTC; CDR3: CASSLERDEQFF
size: few; D: .; V: TRBV7-3; J: TRBJ2-2; DNA: TGTGCCAGCAGCTCCGTTAACACCGGGGAGCTGTTTTTT; CDR3: CASSSVNTGELFF
size: .; D: .; V: TRBV18; J: TRBJ2-1; DNA: TGTGCCAGCTCACCAAGGGACTTCTACAATGAGCAGTTCTTC; CDR3: CASSPRDFYNEQFF
size: .; D: TRBD1; V: TRBV19; J: TRBJ2-5; DNA: TGTGCCAGTAGTCCACAGGGGAGTGCTGGAGAGACCCAGTACTTC; CDR3: CASSPQGSAGETQYF
size: .; D: .; V: TRBV28; J: TRBJ2-3; DNA: TGTGCCAGCAGTTCCCCCTCGCGGGCCACAGATACGCAGTATTTT; CDR3: CASSSPSRATDTQYF
size: .; D: TRBD1; V: TRBV6-1; J: TRBJ2-3; DNA: TGTGCCAGCAGTGAAGGGGACAGGAACACAGATACGCAGTATTTT; CDR3: CASSEGDRNTDTQYF
size: .; D: TRBD2; V: TRBV10-3; J: TRBJ2-1; DNA: TGTGCCATCAGTGTTAGCGGGACTATCAATGAGCAGTTCTTC; CDR3: CAISVSGTINEQFF
size: .; D: TRBD1; V: TRBV7-9; J: TRBJ1-1; DNA: TGTGCCAGCAGCCAAGACAGGGGTGCTGAAGCTTTCTTT; CDR3: CASSQDRGAEAFF
size: .; D: TRBD2; V: TRBV2; J: TRBJ2-1; DNA: TGTGCCAGCAGCCCTAGACTAGCCGTCCCCAATGAGCAGTTCTTC; CDR3: CASSPRLAVPNEQFF
size: .; D: .; V: TRBV20-1; J: TRBJ2-5; DNA: TGCAGTGCTAGTAGGGCGGGATCCCGCCTGTTCGGGGAGACCCAGTACTTC; CDR3: CSASRAGSRLFGETQYF
size: .; D: TRBD1; V: TRBV6-5; J: TRBJ2-2; DNA: TGTGTCACCCGAGGGACAGTGAACACCGGGGAGCTGTTTTTT; CDR3: CVTRGTVNTGELFF
size: .; D: TRBD1; V: TRBV11-2; J: TRBJ1-1; DNA: TGTGCCAGCAGCTTAGATAGGGGACAGGGTCTCGTAGCTTTCTTT; CDR3: CASSLDRGQGLVAFF